The clone carrying this T cell receptor beta chain was counted ten times or more. What it recognizes is unknown. TCRdb redid the calling of the reads with MiXCR, one entry per CDR3 protein. The sample has about 830,000 distinct CDR3 sequences, about 30% seen once. The sample is drawn from a study of T cell repertoires in cytomegalovirus infection. At the level of the study: CMV epitopes that were recently identified and HLA-C-restricted were used alongside well-studied HLA-B-restricted ones.

Trimming left V 6 bases short and J 2 bases short, with 7 bases between. CDR1 and CDR2 from the germline V gene are MNHEY and SMNVEV (reference sequence). There are 12 residues in the CDR3. This TCR was sampled from a human donor in good health (CMV status not recorded). Some clones in this sample may be carry-over from other donors' samples. The chain joins TRBV27 to TRBJ1-1, with D unclear. The sequenced sample was cultured CD8+ T cells from PBMCs, obtained from culture after CMV antigen stimulation. The CDR3, as DNA: TGTGCCAGCAGAAAAGAAAACACTGAAGCTTTCTTT. Translating it yields CASRKENTEAFF.